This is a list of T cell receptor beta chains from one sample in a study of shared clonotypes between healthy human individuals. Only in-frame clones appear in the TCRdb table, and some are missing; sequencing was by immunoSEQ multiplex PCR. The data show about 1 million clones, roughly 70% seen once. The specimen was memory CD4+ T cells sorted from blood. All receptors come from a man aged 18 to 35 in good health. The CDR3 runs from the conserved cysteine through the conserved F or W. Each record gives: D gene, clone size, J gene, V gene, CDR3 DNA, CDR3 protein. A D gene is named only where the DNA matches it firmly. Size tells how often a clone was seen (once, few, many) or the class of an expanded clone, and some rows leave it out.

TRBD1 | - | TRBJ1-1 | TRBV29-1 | TGCAGCGCCGAGGACAGGGGGAACACTGAAGCTTTCTTT | CSAEDRGNTEAFF
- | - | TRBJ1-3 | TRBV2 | TGTGCCAGCAGCTTTACAGGGAGCTCTGGAAACACCATATATTTT | CASSFTGSSGNTIYF
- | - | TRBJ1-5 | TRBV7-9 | TGTGCCAGCGGTAATTTAGATCAGCCCCAGCATTTT | CASGNLDQPQHF
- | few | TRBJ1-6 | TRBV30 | TGTGCCTGGAGTGTAACCGAAAGAAGGGATTCACCCCTCCACTTT | CAWSVTERRDSPLHF
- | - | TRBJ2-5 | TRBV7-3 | TGTGCCAGCAGCCAAAATGGAGGGGGGCCCCAAGAGACCCAGTACTTC | CASSQNGGGPQETQYF
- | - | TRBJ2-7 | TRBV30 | TGTGCCTGGAGTTACCTCTACGAGCAGTACTTC | CAWSYLYEQYF
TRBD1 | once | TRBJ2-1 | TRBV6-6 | TGTGCCAGCAGTTACTCGATAAAGGGGGACAGTGAGCAGTTCTTC | CASSYSIKGDSEQFF
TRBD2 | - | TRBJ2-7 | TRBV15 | TGTGCCACCAGCAGGGAACTAGCGGGAGGAGGTTCCTGGGAGCAGTACTTC | CATSRELAGGGSWEQYF
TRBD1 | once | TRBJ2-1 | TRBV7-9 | TGTGCCAGCAGCTCCGGGACAGGGACGGGACAGCTCCAGTTCTTC | CASSSGTGTGQLQFF
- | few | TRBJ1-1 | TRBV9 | TGTGCCAGCAGTTCAGGGTTGAACACTGAAGCTTTCTTT | CASSSGLNTEAFF
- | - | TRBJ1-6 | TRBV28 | TGTGCCAGCAGTTTAGCGGCAGGAGATAATTCACCCCTCCACTTT | CASSLAAGDNSPLHF
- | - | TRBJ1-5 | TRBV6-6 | TGTGCCAGCAGTTACGTTTCCAACAATCAGCCCCAGCATTTT | CASSYVSNNQPQHF
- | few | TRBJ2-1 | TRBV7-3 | TGTGCCAGCAGCCAGGATGGGGGTCGGTACAATGAGCAGTTCTTC | CASSQDGGRYNEQFF
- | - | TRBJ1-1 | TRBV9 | TGTGCCAGCAGTGAGACAGGTTTGAACACTGAAGCTTTCTTT | CASSETGLNTEAFF
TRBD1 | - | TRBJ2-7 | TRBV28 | TGTGCCAGCAGCTTAAACAATAAACGACAGGGATATAGGGAGCAGTACTTC | CASSLNNKRQGYREQYF
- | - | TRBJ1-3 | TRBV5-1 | TGCGCCAGCAGTTTGGGGTCAGGGATGGCCGGAAACACCATATATTTT | CASSLGSGMAGNTIYF
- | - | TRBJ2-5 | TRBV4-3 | TGCGCCAGCAGCTCCGGGGCCCACGGCAAGGAGACCCAGTACTTC | CASSSGAHGKETQYF
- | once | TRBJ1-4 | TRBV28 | TGTGCCAGCAGTGAGCAAATCGGGGGAACTAATGAAAAACTGTTTTTT | CASSEQIGGTNEKLFF
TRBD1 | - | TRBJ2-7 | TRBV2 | TGTGCCAGCAGCCCGGGACAGGCGAGGGAGCAGTACTTC | CASSPGQAREQYF
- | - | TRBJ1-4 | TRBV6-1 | TGTGCCAAGGGGAGGCAGGGGTGGGAAAAACTGTTTTTT | CAKGRQGWEKLFF
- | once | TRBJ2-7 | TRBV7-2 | TGTGCCAGCAGCCCCTCCGTCTTGGTGGCTTACGAGCAGTACTTC | CASSPSVLVAYEQYF
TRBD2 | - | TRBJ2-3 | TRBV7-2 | TGTGCCAGCAGCTTCCTGGGACTAGCGGGAGACACAGATACGCAGTATTTT | CASSFLGLAGDTDTQYF
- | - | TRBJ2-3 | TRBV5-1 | TGCGCCAGCAGCTCCCCGGCAGGGGCAGATACGCAGTATTTT | CASSSPAGADTQYF
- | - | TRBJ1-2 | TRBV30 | TGTGCCTGGAGTAATGGACAGCTATTCTATGGCTACACCTTC | CAWSNGQLFYGYTF
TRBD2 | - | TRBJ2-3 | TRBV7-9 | TGTGCCAGCAGCTTAGGGGCGGGAGCGTCGACAGATACGCAGTATTTT | CASSLGAGASTDTQYF
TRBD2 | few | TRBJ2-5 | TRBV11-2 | TGTGCCAGCAGCCCCCAACTAGCGGAGACCCAGTACTTC | CASSPQLAETQYF
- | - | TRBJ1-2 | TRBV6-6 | TGTGCCAGCAGAAATGGGCGAAACTATGGCTACACCTTC | CASRNGRNYGYTF
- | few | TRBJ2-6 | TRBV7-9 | TGTGCCTCCGGAGCAGGGGCCAACGTCCTGACTTTC | CASGAGANVLTF
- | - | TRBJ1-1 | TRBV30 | TGTGCCTGCTGGGCCGACCGGGCAGCTTTCTTT | CACWADRAAFF
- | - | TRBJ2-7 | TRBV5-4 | TGTGCCAGCAGCACGGTAGGGCTAGCGATCTACGAGCAGTACTTC | CASSTVGLAIYEQYF
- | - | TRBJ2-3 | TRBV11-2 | TGTGCCAGCAGCCTCAGGGACACAGATACGCAGTATTTT | CASSLRDTDTQYF
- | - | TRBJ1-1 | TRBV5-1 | TGCGCCAGCAGCTTGTTAGCGAACACTGAAGCTTTCTTT | CASSLLANTEAFF
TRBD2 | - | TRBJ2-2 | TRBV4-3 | TGCGCCAGCAGCCAAGATTCGCGGGAGTGGGCCGGGGAGCTGTTTTTT | CASSQDSREWAGELFF
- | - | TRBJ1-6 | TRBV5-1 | TGCGCCAGCAGCTTCAAGGTCCCGGGTAATTCACCCCTCCACTTT | CASSFKVPGNSPLHF
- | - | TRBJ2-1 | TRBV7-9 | TGTGCCAGCAGCTGGGGAGATGAGCAGTTCTTC | CASSWGDEQFF
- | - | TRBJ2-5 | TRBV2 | TGTGCCAGCGGGGCCGGGACTCAAGAGACCCAGTACTTC | CASGAGTQETQYF
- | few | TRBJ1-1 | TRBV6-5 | TGTGCCAGCAGTGTCGGGGGGAATACTGAAGCTTTCTTT | CASSVGGNTEAFF
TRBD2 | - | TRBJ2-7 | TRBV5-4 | TGTGCCAGCAGCGCTGGGGGACTAGGATTATTGGAGCAGTACTTC | CASSAGGLGLLEQYF
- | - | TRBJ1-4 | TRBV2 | TGTGCCAGCTCCCTAAGGGCGACTAATGAAAAACTGTTTTTT | CASSLRATNEKLFF
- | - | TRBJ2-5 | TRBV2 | TGTGCCAGCAGTTACTCGCTAGTGGAGACCCAGTACTTC | CASSYSLVETQYF
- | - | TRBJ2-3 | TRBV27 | TGTGCCACCAGCACCCCGGGGAGTCTGACAGATACGCAGTATTTT | CATSTPGSLTDTQYF
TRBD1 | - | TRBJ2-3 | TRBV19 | TGTGCCAGTCTAGACAGGGGGACAGATACGCAGTATTTT | CASLDRGTDTQYF
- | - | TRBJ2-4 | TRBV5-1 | TGCGCCAGCAGCTTGGTCTCAGGGCCAGGAAACATTCAGTACTTC | CASSLVSGPGNIQYF
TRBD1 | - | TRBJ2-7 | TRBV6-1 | TGTGCCAGCCTCCGGGACAGGGCCTCCTACGAGCAGTACTTC | CASLRDRASYEQYF